This note documents a single TCR beta chain sequence. The sample originates from a study of T cell responses to AZD1222 COVID-19 vaccine. TCRdb's table, derived via immunoSEQ multiplex PCR, lists solely in-frame clones and lacks some. The sample has about 140,000 clones, about nine tenths seen once. Germline CDR1 LGHDT, CDR2 YNNKEL (reference sequence). This CDR3 contains 14 residues. The ends were cut back, 4 bases at V and 9 bases at J, with 19 bases in the middle. The material was peripheral blood, obtained on day 0 of AZD1222 vaccination. The chain has TRBV3-1 (or the pseudogene TRBV3-2) and TRBJ2-7; perhaps D is TRBD1 or TRBD2 (6 bases each). The clonotype was recovered from an adult in good health. CDR3 in amino acids: CASSPGHGSGRQYF. In nucleotides, the CDR3 is TGTGCCAGCAGCCCGGGACACGGTAGCGGTCGGCAGTACTTC.